Below, 27 T cell receptor beta chains from the same sample are listed, as sequenced in a study of CD8+ T cells in alopecia areata. The sequencing template was cDNA reverse transcribed from extracted RNA. Clones were sequenced by immunoSEQ multiplex PCR, and TCRdb holds only the in-frame ones, with some missing. This table has some 110,000 clones, roughly 63% appearing once. Described treatment: oral pan-JAK inhibitor, 5-10 mg twice daily. Sequenced material: CD8+ T cells sorted from blood, taken at week 4, from a patient treated with tofacitinib. The source of these receptors is a human donor with alopecia areata.

This clone was recorded a few times. The rearrangement links TRBV7-9 to TRBJ1-4; 8 bases are shared with TRBD1. Losses at the gene ends were 0 bases for V and 7 bases for J; bases not matched to a gene: 10. The CDR3 consists of 17 residues. CDR1 is SEHNR and CDR2 is FQNEAQ in the germline V gene (reference sequence). CDR3 DNA: TGTGCCAGCAGCTTAGCGGATTCCGGGACAGGAGCTGAAAAACTGTTTTTT. It translates to CASSLADSGTGAEKLFF. Variable domain in full (rest from reference TRBV7-9 and TRBJ1-4): DTGVSQNPRHKITKRGQNVTFRCDPISEHNRLYWYRQTLGQGPEFLTYFQNEAQLEKSRLLSDRFSAERPKGSFSTLEIQRTEQGDSAMYLCASSLADSGTGAEKLFFGSGTQLSVL.

V is TRBV4-3 and J is TRBJ2-6, with D uncertain. Germline lookup yields CDR1 LGHNA and CDR2 YSLEER. Trimming removed 0 bases at V and 0 bases at J, with 6 bases between. This CDR3 is built from 16 residues. CDR3 nucleotide sequence: TGCGCCAGCAGCCAAGAGGGCGGCTCTGGGGCCAACGTCCTGACTTTC. Translating gives CASSQEGGSGANVLTF.

V and J are TRBV29-1 and TRBJ1-1; D not resolved. The V end was cut by 1 base, the J end by 4 bases, with 7 bases between. Germline-derived CDR1 and CDR2 are SQVTM and ANQGSEA. The CDR3 is made up of 12 amino acids. The CDR3 loop reads CSVEVQGTEAFF. The CDR3, as DNA: TGCAGCGTTGAAGTCCAAGGCACTGAAGCTTTCTTT.

This clone was counted a few times. The chain links TRBV29-1 to TRBJ2-5; no clear D. In germline, CDR1 is SQVTM, CDR2 ANQGSEA. The germline V and J ends were trimmed by 3 bases and 2 bases, with 13 bases remaining between them. The CDR3 has 14 amino acids. CDR3 protein: CSVEWAADQETQYF. Written as DNA, the CDR3 is TGCAGCGTTGAGTGGGCGGCTGATCAAGAGACCCAGTACTTC. Combining the CDR3 with reference TRBV29-1 and TRBJ2-5 gives the whole variable domain SAVISQKPSRDICQRGTSLTIQCQVDSQVTMMFWYRQQPGQSLTLIATANQGSEATYESGFVIDKFPISRPNLTFSTLTVSNMSPEDSSIYLCSVEWAADQETQYFGPGTRLLVL.

A few counts support this clone. This chain joins TRBV9 and TRBJ2-1; 7 bases line up with TRBD2. Germline CDR1 reads SGDLS; CDR2 reads YYNGEE. The CDR3 is 15 residues long. Trimming cost V 2 bases and J 8 bases; bases outside gene matches: 10. The DNA of the CDR3 is TGTGCCAGCAGCGTTGGGAACGGGGCGGGGGATGAGCAGTTCTTC. Translation gives CASSVGNGAGDEQFF.

The V and J genes are TRBV11-2 and TRBJ1-5; a possible D gene is TRBD1 (6 bases). The CDR3 has 17 residues. From germline, CDR1 is SGHAT and CDR2 FQNNGV. The V end lost 5 bases, the J end lost 4 bases, and 21 bases lay between the germline ends. CDR3 residues: CASSHWAGDPVNQPQHF. CDR3 nucleotide sequence: TGTGCCAGCAGCCACTGGGCAGGGGACCCCGTAAATCAGCCCCAGCATTTT.

This clone was seen more than once but under ten times. The J gene is TRBJ2-4, the V gene TRBV29-1; D remains ambiguous. The CDR3 runs to 13 residues. V lost 5 bases to trimming and J lost 5 bases, with 13 bases between them. CDR1 SQVTM and CDR2 ANQGSEA come from the germline V gene. CDR3 residues: CSVIPWVENIQYF. CDR3 DNA: TGCAGCGTTATCCCCTGGGTTGAAAACATTCAGTACTTC.

The chain combines TRBV29-1 with TRBJ2-7, with a possible D match to TRBD1 (5 bases). The V gene lost 3 bases and the J gene lost 3 bases, with 15 bases spanning the gap. Germline loops: CDR1 SQVTM, CDR2 ANQGSEA. The CDR3 has 14 amino acids. The CDR3 DNA sequence: TGCAGCGTTGATGTGCAGGGCATGGACTACGAGCAGTACTTC. Its translation is CSVDVQGMDYEQYF.

The rearrangement joins TRBV5-1 to TRBJ1-2, with 7 positions matching TRBD1. The germline CDR1 and CDR2 sequences are SGHRS and YFSETQ. The CDR3 totals 14 residues. With V trimmed by 2 bases and J by 6 bases, 7 bases remained unmatched. CDR3 DNA: TGCGCCAGCAGCTTCCGGACAGGTGGGGATGGCTACACCTTC. Its translation is CASSFRTGGDGYTF.

This clone was detected only a few times. This sequence joins TRBV28 and TRBJ2-7; D is unclear. The CDR3 loop spans 13 amino acids. V was trimmed by 10 bases and J by 4 bases, leaving 17 bases between them. Germline V gene lookup returns CDR1 MDHEN and CDR2 SYDVKM. The CDR3 sequence is CATTPRLRYEQYF. The CDR3 nucleotides read TGTGCCACCACACCTCGACTCCGATACGAGCAGTACTTC.

This sequence joins TRBV2 and TRBJ2-4; D unresolved. V lost 1 base and J lost 0, with 7 bases in between. The CDR3 loop spans 15 amino acids. CDR1 is SNHLY and CDR2 is FYNNEI in the germline V gene. This CDR3 reads CASSEVAPAKNIQYF. CDR3 nucleotides: TGTGCCAGCAGTGAAGTGGCCCCAGCCAAAAACATTCAGTACTTC.

The rearrangement uses TRBV30 and TRBJ2-1; TRBD2 is a possible D gene (5 bases). Germline CDR1 and CDR2: GTSNPN and SVGIG (reference sequence). The V end was cut by 1 base, the J end by 6 bases, with 13 bases between. The CDR3 spans 14 residues. CDR3: CAWSGLADPNEQFF. The CDR3 region has the DNA TGTGCCTGGAGTGGGCTAGCAGACCCCAATGAGCAGTTCTTC.

The rearrangement joins TRBV29-1 to TRBJ2-7, with TRBD2 as a possible D gene (5 bases). The CDR3 has 11 amino acids. Trimming stripped 5 bases from V and 3 bases from J, with 8 bases between. Germline values: CDR1 SQVTM, CDR2 ANQGSEA. The CDR3 nucleotides read TGCAGCGTTACCGAGGGCTACGAGCAGTACTTC. Encoded protein: CSVTEGYEQYF.

The chain has TRBV30 and TRBJ2-1, with no clear D. The CDR3 covers 13 residues. In germline, CDR1 is GTSNPN, CDR2 SVGIG (reference sequence). Between the trimmed V and J ends, which lost 6 bases and 0 bases, there was a span of 9 bases. The CDR3 DNA follows: TGTGCCTGCGGCCCACCCTCCTACAATGAGCAGTTCTTC. It translates to CACGPPSYNEQFF.

This chain links TRBV7-8 with TRBJ2-5; maybe TRBD2 (7 bases). The CDR3 is 15 residues long. Germline V lookup: CDR1 SGHVS, CDR2 FQNEAQ. V dropped 5 bases and J dropped 2 bases, with 15 bases sitting between them. CDR3 nucleotide sequence: TGTGCCAGCAGCCCCTGGGGAGGGGGACAAGAGACCCAGTACTTC. It codes for CASSPWGGGQETQYF.

The chain couples TRBV6-5 to TRBJ2-1; 7 positions agree with TRBD2. The germline CDR1 and CDR2 sequences are MNHEY and SVGAGI. V lost 10 bases, J lost 2 bases, and 5 bases stayed unmatched. The CDR3 length is 13 residues. In DNA form, the CDR3 reads TGTGCCACCGGACTAGTACCCTACAATGAGCAGTTCTTC. Translation gives CATGLVPYNEQFF.

This clone was picked up a small number of times. This chain connects TRBV7-9 to TRBJ1-2; D is perhaps TRBD1 (5 bases). Germline V gene sequence: CDR1 SEHNR, CDR2 FQNEAQ (reference sequence). V lost 2 bases and J 8 bases, leaving 12 bases between the germline ends. The CDR3 has 13 residues. The CDR3 spells CASSLLRVLGYTF. CDR3 sequence (DNA): TGTGCCAGCAGCTTACTCAGGGTCCTAGGCTACACCTTC.

This clone was counted only a few times. Other nucleotide sequences from this sample produce the same CDR3. The CDR3 reads CASSLAQGNQPQHF. CDR3 coding DNA: TGTGCCAGCAGCTTGGCGCAGGGTAATCAGCCCCAGCATTTT. The V call is TRBV5-6, the J call TRBJ1-5; tentatively, D is TRBD1 (5 bases). Germline V gene sequence: CDR1 SGHDT, CDR2 YYEEEE. The V gene lost 0 bases and the J gene lost 4 bases, with 8 bases spanning the gap. CDR3 length equals 14 residues.

This chain connects TRBV23-1 to TRBJ2-5; tentative D call: TRBD1 (6 bases). TRBV23-1 counts as an open reading frame of uncertain function. The CDR3 is 15 amino acids. V lost 7 bases and J 2 bases, leaving 17 bases between the germline ends. The DNA of the CDR3 is TGCGCCAGCAAGGGGCCAACAGGGAATCAAGAGACCCAGTACTTC. Translation: CASKGPTGNQETQYF.

V usage is TRBV29-1 and J usage is TRBJ2-3, with unresolved D. Germline CDR1 reads SQVTM; CDR2 reads ANQGSEA. The CDR3 contains 12 residues. With 4 bases removed from V and 1 base from J, the gap between germline ends came to 6 bases. The CDR3 here is CSVGEGTDTQYF. CDR3 DNA: TGCAGCGTTGGAGAGGGCACAGATACGCAGTATTTT.

V is TRBV9 and J is TRBJ1-1; D possibly corresponds to TRBD1 (5 bases). Germline-derived CDR1 and CDR2 are SGDLS and YYNGEE. The CDR3 covers 13 residues. Trimming pared 0 bases from V and 6 bases from J, leaving 9 bases between. Written as DNA, the CDR3 is TGTGCCAGCAGCGTAGACCGAGGGGCTGAAGCTTTCTTT. It encodes CASSVDRGAEAFF.

This clone has only one observation. The chain links TRBV2 to TRBJ1-5; 8 positions agree with TRBD1. Germline V CDR1 and CDR2: SNHLY, FYNNEI. Trimming at V came to 2 bases and at J to 4 bases, leaving 4 bases not matched to a gene. The CDR3 has 15 amino acids. This CDR3 reads CASSEPGGGNQPQHF. CDR3 coding DNA: TGTGCCAGCAGTGAACCAGGGGGCGGGAATCAGCCCCAGCATTTT.

This clone came up a few times. The chain combines TRBV6-6 with TRBJ1-4; no clear D. The germline V gene has CDR1 MNHNY and CDR2 SVGAGI (reference sequence). The ends were cut back, 0 bases at V and 6 bases at J, with 8 bases in the middle. The CDR3 runs 14 residues. The CDR3 sequence: CASSYSAPDEKLFF. The CDR3 nucleotides are TGTGCCAGCAGTTACTCGGCCCCCGATGAAAAACTGTTTTTT.

The rearrangement joins TRBV30 to TRBJ1-3, with D possibly TRBD1 on 5 matching bases. The CDR3 contains 14 residues. Germline CDR1 GTSNPN, CDR2 SVGIG (reference sequence). V dropped 3 bases and J dropped 7 bases, with 16 bases sitting between them. The CDR3 protein is CAWSGGRGPNTIYF. For the CDR3, the DNA is TGTGCCTGGAGCGGCGGACGGGGACCGAACACCATATATTTT.

This clone was counted a single time. Other DNA sequences within the sample encode an identical CDR3. The rearrangement links TRBV29-1 to TRBJ2-7, with no clear D. Germline lookup yields CDR1 SQVTM and CDR2 ANQGSEA. The CDR3 runs to 12 residues. V was pared by 3 bases and J by 0 bases, with 6 bases between. The CDR3 sequence is CSVEGTSYEQYF. DNA of the CDR3: TGCAGCGTTGAGGGTACCTCCTACGAGCAGTACTTC.

This clone was found once. The chain uses TRBV29-1 and TRBJ2-1, with 11 positions matching TRBD1. Trimming cost V 6 bases and J 7 bases; bases outside gene matches: 5. This CDR3 spans 13 amino acids. In germline, CDR1 is SQVTM, CDR2 ANQGSEA. CDR3 amino acids: CSVAGTGGNEQFF. The CDR3 DNA reads TGCAGCGTGGCCGGGACAGGGGGGAATGAGCAGTTCTTC.

Note on this clone: Other DNA sequences in the same sample also yield this CDR3. V and J are TRBV29-1 and TRBJ2-1, with TRBD2 identical over 7 bases. This CDR3 has 11 amino acids. From germline, CDR1 is SQVTM and CDR2 ANQGSEA. V shed 6 bases, J shed 5 bases, and the junction held 1 base outside the gene matches. CDR3 DNA sequence: TGCAGCGTGGCGGGGGACAATGAGCAGTTCTTC. Translation gives CSVAGDNEQFF.